These 7 T cell receptor beta chains share one sample of origin, sequenced in a study of shared clonotypes between healthy human individuals. Libraries were prepared by immunoSEQ multiplex PCR; TCRdb keeps only in-frame clonotypes and omits some of them. The table has roughly 2.1 million clones, roughly 91% seen once. The naive CD8 population came from CD45RO-negative cells selected for CCR7, without terminally differentiated effector memory CD45RA+ cells. The sample was naive CD8+ T cells from PBMCs. The receptors were gathered from a man younger than 35 in good health. Some clones in this sample may be carry-over from other donors' samples.

The V gene is TRBV29-1, the J gene TRBJ2-1; no clear D gene. The germline V gene encodes CDR1 SQVTM and CDR2 ANQGSEA. The CDR3 has 12 residues. V was clipped by 1 base and J by 5 bases, with 6 bases between them. CDR3 bases: TGCAGCGTTGAAGCTCGAAACAATGAGCAGTTCTTC. Translating gives CSVEARNNEQFF.

The genes are TRBV5-6 and TRBJ2-5, with 7 bases lining up with TRBD2. Gene TRBJ2-7 matches the end of the DNA better, so the J call may be wrong. Germline V gene sequence: CDR1 SGHDT, CDR2 YYEEEE. The CDR3 spans 14 residues. The CDR3 sequence is CASSLAGQGYEQYF. The CDR3, as DNA: TGTGCCAGCAGCTTAGCGGGGCAGGGCTACGAGCAGTACTTC.

As DNA, the CDR3 is TGCGCCAGCAGCCAGGGCAGGGGATTTGAAGAGCAGTACTTC. Translated, it gives CASSQGRGFEEQYF. The rearrangement joins TRBV4-1 to TRBJ2-7; tentative D call: TRBD1 (6 bases). V was clipped by 3 bases and J by 7 bases, with 16 bases between them. The CDR3 consists of 14 residues. Germline V gene data show CDR1 as MGHRA and CDR2 as YSYEKL.

About this clone itself: Other DNA sequences in the same sample also yield this CDR3. The CDR3 spells CASSPGGSSYNEQFF. The CDR3 DNA is TGTGCCAGCAGCCCGGGGGGGAGCTCCTACAATGAGCAGTTCTTC. This chain joins TRBV5-6 and TRBJ2-1; 8 nucleotides line up with TRBD2. The V gene end was trimmed by 4 bases and the J gene end by 0 bases; junction bases not matched to a gene: 3. The CDR3 runs to 15 residues. Germline V lookup: CDR1 SGHDT, CDR2 YYEEEE.

The gene calls are TRBV4-3 and TRBJ1-2, with D unclear. Germline lookup yields CDR1 LGHNA and CDR2 YSLEER. The CDR3 runs 15 residues. V dropped 4 bases and J dropped 2 bases, with 14 bases sitting between them. CDR3 DNA: TGCGCCAGCAGCCGACTGCTGGATGGAAACTATGGCTACACCTTC. This gives the protein CASSRLLDGNYGYTF.

The chain combines TRBV30 with TRBJ2-7; 13 nucleotides line up with TRBD2. V gave up 3 bases and J gave up 6 bases; unmatched junction bases: 14. This CDR3 region has 17 residues. Germline CDR1 GTSNPN, CDR2 SVGIG (reference sequence). The CDR3 here is CAWSATSGRPPNFEQYF. CDR3 sequence (DNA): TGTGCCTGGAGCGCGACTAGCGGGAGGCCCCCTAACTTCGAGCAGTACTTC. The variable domain in full, with the rest retrieved from reference TRBV30 and TRBJ2-7, is SQTIHQWPATLVQPVGSPLSLECTVEGTSNPNLYWYRQAAGRGLQLLFYSVGIGQISSEVPQNLSASRPQDRQFILSSKKLLLSDSGFYLCAWSATSGRPPNFEQYFGPGTRLTVT.

This chain's CDR3 is CASSQALGNQPQHF. DNA for the CDR3: TGCGCCAGCAGCCAAGCCCTCGGAAATCAGCCCCAGCATTTT. This chain uses TRBV4-1 with TRBJ1-5; D gene ambiguous. The V end lost 1 base, the J end lost 4 bases, and 8 bases lay between the germline ends. The CDR3 is 14 residues long. Looked up from germline, CDR1 is MGHRA and CDR2 is YSYEKL.